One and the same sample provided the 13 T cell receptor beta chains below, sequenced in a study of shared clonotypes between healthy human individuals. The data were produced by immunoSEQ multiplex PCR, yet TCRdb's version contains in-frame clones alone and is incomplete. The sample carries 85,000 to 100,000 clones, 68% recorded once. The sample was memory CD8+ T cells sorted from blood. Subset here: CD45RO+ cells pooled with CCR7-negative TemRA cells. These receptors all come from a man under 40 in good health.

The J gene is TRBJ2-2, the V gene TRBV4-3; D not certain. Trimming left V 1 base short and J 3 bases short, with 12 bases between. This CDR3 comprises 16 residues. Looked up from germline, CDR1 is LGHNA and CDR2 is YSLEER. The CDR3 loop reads CASSQGRSGYTGELFF. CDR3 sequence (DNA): TGCGCCAGCAGCCAAGGGCGGTCAGGCTACACCGGGGAGCTGTTTTTT.

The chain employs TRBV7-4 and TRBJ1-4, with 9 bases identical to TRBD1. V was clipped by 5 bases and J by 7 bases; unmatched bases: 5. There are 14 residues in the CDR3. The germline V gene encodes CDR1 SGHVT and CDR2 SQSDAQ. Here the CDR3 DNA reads TGTGCCAGCAGCGCGGGACAGGGTGGTGAAAAACTGTTTTTT. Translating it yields CASSAGQGGEKLFF.

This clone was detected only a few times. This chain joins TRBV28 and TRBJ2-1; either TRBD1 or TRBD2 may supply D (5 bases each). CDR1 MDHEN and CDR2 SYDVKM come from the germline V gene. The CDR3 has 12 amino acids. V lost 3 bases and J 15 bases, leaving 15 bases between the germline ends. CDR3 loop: CASSLGPGYRFF. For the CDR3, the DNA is TGTGCCAGCAGTTTGGGACCGGGTTATCGGTTCTTC.

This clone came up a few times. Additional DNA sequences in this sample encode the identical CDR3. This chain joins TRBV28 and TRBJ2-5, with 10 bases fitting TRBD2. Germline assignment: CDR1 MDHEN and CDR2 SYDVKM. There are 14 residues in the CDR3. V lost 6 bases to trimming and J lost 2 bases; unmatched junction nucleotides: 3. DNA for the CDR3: TGTGCCAGCAGGCCGGGACTAGCGCAAGAGACCCAGTACTTC. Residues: CASRPGLAQETQYF.

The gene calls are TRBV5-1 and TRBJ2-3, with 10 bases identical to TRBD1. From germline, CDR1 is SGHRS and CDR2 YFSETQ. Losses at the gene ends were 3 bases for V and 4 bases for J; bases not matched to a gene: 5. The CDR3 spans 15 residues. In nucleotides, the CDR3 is TGCGCCAGCAGCTCCGGGACAGGGGTCGCAGATACGCAGTATTTT. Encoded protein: CASSSGTGVADTQYF.

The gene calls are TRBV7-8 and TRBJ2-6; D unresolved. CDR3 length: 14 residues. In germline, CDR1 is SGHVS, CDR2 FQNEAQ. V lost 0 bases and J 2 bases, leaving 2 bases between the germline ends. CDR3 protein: CASSLAPGANVLTF. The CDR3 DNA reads TGTGCCAGCAGCTTAGCTCCTGGGGCCAACGTCCTGACTTTC.

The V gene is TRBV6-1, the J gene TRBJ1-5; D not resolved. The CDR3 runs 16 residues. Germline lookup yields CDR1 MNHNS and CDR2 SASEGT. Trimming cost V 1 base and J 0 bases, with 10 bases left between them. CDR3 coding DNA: TGTGCCAGCAGTGAAGAGTGGAGTTATAGCAATCAGCCCCAGCATTTT. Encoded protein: CASSEEWSYSNQPQHF.

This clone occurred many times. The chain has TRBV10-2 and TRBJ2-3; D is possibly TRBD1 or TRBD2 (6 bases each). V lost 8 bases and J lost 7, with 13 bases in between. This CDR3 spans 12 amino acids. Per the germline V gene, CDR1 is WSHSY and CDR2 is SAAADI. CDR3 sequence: CASGGTNHTQYF. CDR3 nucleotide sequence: TGCGCCAGCGGGGGGACAAACCATACGCAGTATTTT.

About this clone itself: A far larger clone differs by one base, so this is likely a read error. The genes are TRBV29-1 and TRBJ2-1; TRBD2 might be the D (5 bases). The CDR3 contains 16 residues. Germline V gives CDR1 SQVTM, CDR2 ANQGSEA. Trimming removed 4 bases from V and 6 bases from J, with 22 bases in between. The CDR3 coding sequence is TGCAGCGTTGGGTCGTCCCCTAGCATCGAAACCAATGAGCAGTTCTTC. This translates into CSVGSSPSIETNEQFF.

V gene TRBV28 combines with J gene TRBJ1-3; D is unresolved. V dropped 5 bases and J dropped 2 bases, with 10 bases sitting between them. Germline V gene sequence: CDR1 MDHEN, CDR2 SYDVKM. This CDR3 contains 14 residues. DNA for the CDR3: TGTGCCAGCAGTCTGCCCGAGGCTGGAAACACCATATATTTT. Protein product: CASSLPEAGNTIYF.

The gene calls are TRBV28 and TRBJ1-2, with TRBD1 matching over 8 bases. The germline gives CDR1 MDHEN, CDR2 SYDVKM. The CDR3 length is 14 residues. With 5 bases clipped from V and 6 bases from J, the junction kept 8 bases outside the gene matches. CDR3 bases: TGTGCCAGCAGTGGACAGGGAGGTAGTCATGGCTACACCTTC. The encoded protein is CASSGQGGSHGYTF.

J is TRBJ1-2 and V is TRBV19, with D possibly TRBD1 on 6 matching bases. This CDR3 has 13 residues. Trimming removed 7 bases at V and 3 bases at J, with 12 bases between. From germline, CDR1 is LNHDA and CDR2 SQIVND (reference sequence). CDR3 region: CASTTSGDYGYTF. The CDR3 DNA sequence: TGTGCCAGTACCACCTCAGGGGACTATGGCTACACCTTC.

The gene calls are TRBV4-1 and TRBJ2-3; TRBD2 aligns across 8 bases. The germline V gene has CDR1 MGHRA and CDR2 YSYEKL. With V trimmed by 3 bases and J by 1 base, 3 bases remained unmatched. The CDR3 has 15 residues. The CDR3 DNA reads TGCGCCAGCAGCCACGGGAGGGAGGGCACAGATACGCAGTATTTT. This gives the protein CASSHGREGTDTQYF.